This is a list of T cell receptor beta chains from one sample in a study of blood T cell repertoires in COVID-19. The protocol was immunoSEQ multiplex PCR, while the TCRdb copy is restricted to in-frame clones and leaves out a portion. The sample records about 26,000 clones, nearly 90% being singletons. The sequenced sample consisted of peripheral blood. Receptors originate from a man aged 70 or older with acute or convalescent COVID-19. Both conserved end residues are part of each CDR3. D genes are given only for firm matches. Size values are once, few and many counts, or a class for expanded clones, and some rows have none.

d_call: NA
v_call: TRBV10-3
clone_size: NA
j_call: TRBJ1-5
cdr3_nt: TGTGCCATCAGTATAGACAGCAGCAATCAGCCCCAGCATTTT
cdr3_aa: CAISIDSSNQPQHF

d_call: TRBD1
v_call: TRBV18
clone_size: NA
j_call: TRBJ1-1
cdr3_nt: TGTGCCAGCTCACCAGGGGACAGGGGGAGGATGAACACTGAAGCTTTCTTT
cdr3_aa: CASSPGDRGRMNTEAFF

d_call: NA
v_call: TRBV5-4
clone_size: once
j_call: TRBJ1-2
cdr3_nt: TGTGCCAGCAGCCCGTCCGGGTCTAACTATGGCTACACCTTC
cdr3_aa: CASSPSGSNYGYTF

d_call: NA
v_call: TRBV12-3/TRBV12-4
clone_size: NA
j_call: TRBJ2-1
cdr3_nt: TGTGCCAGCAGCCTATTAGCTGGGGCCCAGTTCTTC
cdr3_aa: CASSLLAGAQFF

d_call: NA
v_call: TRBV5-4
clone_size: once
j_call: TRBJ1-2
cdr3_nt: TGTGCCAGCAGCTTGGACAGCTATGGCTACACCTTC
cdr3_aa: CASSLDSYGYTF

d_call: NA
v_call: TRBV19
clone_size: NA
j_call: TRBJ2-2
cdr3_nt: TGTGCCAGTCAGGCTACGAACACCGGGGAGCTGTTTTTT
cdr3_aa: CASQATNTGELFF

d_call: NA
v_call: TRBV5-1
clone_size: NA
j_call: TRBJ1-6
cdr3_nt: TGCGCCAGCAGCCCCCGCGGAGGTGGCGACTCACCCCTCCACTTT
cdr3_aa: CASSPRGGGDSPLHF

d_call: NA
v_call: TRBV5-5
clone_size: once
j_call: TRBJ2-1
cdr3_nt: TGTGCCAGCAGCTTAGGAGGTGGGATCTCCTACAATGAGCAGTTCTTC
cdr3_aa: CASSLGGGISYNEQFF

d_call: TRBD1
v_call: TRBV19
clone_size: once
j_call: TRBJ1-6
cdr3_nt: TGTGCCAGTGGACCCGGGACAGGATTTAATTCACCCCTCCACTTT
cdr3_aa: CASGPGTGFNSPLHF

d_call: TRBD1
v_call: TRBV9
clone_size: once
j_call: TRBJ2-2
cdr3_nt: TGTGCCAGCAGGGCCGGGACAGGGTTTATCACCGGGGAGCTGTTTTTT
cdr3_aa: CASRAGTGFITGELFF

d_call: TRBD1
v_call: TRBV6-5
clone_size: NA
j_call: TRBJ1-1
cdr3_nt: TGTGCCAGCAGTTACTTCGGACAGGGCTGGACTGAAGCTTTCTTT
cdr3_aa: CASSYFGQGWTEAFF

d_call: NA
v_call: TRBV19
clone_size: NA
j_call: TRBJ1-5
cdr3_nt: TGTGCCAGTAGTATGAGGGAGAATCAGCCCCAGCATTTT
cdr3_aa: CASSMRENQPQHF

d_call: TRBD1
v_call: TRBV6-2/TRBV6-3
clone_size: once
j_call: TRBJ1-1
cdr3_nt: TGTGCCAGCAGTACCTGGGACAGGTCGAACACTGAAGCTTTCTTT
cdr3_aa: CASSTWDRSNTEAFF

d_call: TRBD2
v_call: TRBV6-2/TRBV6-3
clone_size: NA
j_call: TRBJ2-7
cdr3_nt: TGTGCCAGCAGTTACTCGGGGACTAGCGGGAGGGCCTACGAGCAGTACTTC
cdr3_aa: CASSYSGTSGRAYEQYF

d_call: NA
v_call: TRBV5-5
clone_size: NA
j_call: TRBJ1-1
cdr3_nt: TGTGCCAGCAGCTTGGTGGGTCAGGCGAACACTGAAGCTTTCTTT
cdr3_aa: CASSLVGQANTEAFF

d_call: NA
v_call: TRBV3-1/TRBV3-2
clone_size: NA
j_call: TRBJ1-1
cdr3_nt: TGTGCCAGCAGCTCACGCTTAGGGGACACTGAAGCTTTCTTT
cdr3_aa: CASSSRLGDTEAFF

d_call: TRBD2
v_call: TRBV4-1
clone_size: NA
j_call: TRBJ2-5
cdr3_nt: TGCGCCAGCAGCCAACTAGCGGGTGGGGAGACCCAGTACTTC
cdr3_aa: CASSQLAGGETQYF

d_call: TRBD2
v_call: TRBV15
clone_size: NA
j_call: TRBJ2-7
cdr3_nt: TGTGCCACCAGCGCCGGGACTAGCGGAAGCAACGAGCAGTACTTC
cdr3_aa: CATSAGTSGSNEQYF

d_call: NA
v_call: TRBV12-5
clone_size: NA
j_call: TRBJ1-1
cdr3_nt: TGTGCTAGTGGTTTGGTACAGGACACTGAAGCTTTCTTT
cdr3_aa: CASGLVQDTEAFF

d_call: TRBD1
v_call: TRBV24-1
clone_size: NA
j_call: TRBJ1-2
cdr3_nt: TGTGCCACCAGTGACCCAACGACAGGGAGGGGCTACACCTTC
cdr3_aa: CATSDPTTGRGYTF

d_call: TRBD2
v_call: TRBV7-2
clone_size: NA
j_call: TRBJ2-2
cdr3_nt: TGTGCCAGCAGCTTGAGAGGGAGGGGGAACACCGGGGAGCTGTTTTTT
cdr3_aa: CASSLRGRGNTGELFF

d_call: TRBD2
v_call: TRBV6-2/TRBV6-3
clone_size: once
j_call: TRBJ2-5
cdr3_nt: TGTGCCAGCAGTCCCCCACTAGCGGGAGCCCAAGAGACCCAGTACTTC
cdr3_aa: CASSPPLAGAQETQYF

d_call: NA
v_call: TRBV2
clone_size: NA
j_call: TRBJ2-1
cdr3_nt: TGTGCCAGCAGTGAAATAGGGGGCTCCTACAATGAGCAGTTCTTC
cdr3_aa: CASSEIGGSYNEQFF

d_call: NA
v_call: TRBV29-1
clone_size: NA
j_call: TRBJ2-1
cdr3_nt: TGCAGCGTTGATCAGTTTAACAATGAGCAGTTCTTC
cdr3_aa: CSVDQFNNEQFF

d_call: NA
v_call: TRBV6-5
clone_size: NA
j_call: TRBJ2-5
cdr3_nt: TGTGCCAGCAGACCCCAGGGGCAGGAGACCCAGTACTTC
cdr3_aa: CASRPQGQETQYF

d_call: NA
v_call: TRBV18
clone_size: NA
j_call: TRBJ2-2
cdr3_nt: TGTGCCAGCTCACCCGGAGCCACCGGGGAGCTGTTTTTT
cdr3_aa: CASSPGATGELFF

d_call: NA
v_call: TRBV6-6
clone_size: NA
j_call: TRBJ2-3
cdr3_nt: TGTGCCAGCTGGAGGGACGGAACTAGCACAGATACGCAGTATTTT
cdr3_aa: CASWRDGTSTDTQYF

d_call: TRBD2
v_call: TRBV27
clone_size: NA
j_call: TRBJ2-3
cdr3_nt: TGTGCCAGCAGTTTACTCGCGGGAGGAGGAGATACGCAGTATTTT
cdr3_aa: CASSLLAGGGDTQYF

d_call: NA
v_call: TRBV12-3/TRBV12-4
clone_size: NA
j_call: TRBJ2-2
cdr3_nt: TGTGCCAGCAGTTTAACGGGTCCCGGGGAGCTGTTTTTT
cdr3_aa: CASSLTGPGELFF

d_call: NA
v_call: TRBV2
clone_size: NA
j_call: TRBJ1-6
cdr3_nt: TGTGCCAGCAGTGAAGACGGATTACAGCTGGATATAGCGAATTCACCCCTCCACTTT
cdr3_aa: CASSEDGLQLDIANSPLHF

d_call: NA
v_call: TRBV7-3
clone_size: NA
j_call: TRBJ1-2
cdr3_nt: TGTGCCAGCAGCTTTACAGGCTTCTATGGCTACACCTTC
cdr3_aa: CASSFTGFYGYTF

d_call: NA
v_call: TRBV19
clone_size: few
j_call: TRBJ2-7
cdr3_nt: TGTGCCAGTAGGCGAGGACAGAGCTCCTACGAGCAGTACTTC
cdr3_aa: CASRRGQSSYEQYF

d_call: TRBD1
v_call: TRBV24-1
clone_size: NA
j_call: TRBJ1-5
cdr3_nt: TGTGCCACCAGTGACCCGACAGGGGGCGCAAATCAGCCCCAGCATTTT
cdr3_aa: CATSDPTGGANQPQHF

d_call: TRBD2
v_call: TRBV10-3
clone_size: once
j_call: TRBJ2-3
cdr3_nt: TGTGCCATCAGTGCATCTAGCGGGGGCACAGATACGCAGTATTTT
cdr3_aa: CAISASSGGTDTQYF

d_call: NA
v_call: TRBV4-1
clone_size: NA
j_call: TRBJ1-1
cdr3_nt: TGCGCCAGCAGCCGTGGGCCGGGGGGAGGGAACACTGAAGCTTTCTTT
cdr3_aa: CASSRGPGGGNTEAFF

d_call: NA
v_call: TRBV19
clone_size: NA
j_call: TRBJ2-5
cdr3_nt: TGTGCCAGTAGTATTGGTCTAAAAGAGACCCAGTACTTC
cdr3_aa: CASSIGLKETQYF

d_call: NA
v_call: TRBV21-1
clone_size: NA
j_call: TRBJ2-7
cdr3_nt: TGTGCCCAGGGGGCCCCTTTCTACGAGCAGTACTTC
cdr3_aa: CAQGAPFYEQYF

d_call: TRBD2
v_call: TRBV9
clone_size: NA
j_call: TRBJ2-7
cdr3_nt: TGTGCCAGCAGCGGCGGGGTAGCGGGAGGAGGGCAGTACTTC
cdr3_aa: CASSGGVAGGGQYF

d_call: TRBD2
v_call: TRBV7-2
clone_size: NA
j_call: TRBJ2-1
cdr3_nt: TGTGCCAGCAGCTTAGTAGGGACTAGCGGGAGCGGGTCCTACAATGAGCAGTTCTTC
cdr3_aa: CASSLVGTSGSGSYNEQFF

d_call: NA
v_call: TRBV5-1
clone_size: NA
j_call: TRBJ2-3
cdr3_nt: TGCGCCAGCAGTACAGGGGATAACGGGAGGGAAGATACGCAGTATTTT
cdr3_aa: CASSTGDNGREDTQYF

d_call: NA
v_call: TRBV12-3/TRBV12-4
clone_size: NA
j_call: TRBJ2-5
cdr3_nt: TGTGCCAGCAACTCCGAGGGCCACGAGACCCAGTACTTC
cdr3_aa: CASNSEGHETQYF

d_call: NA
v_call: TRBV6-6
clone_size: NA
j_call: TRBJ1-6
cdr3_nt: TGTGCCAGCAGTTCCTATCTTGCGCATAATTCACCCCTCCACTTT
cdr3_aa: CASSSYLAHNSPLHF

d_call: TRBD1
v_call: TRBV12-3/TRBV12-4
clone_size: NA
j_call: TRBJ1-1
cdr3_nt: TGTGCCAGCAGGGGACAGATGAACACTGAAGCTTTCTTT
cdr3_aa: CASRGQMNTEAFF

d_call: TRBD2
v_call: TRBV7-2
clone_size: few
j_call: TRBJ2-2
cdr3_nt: TGTGCCAGCGGCCGTCCAGCGGGAGCTGGGGAGCTGTTTTTT
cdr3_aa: CASGRPAGAGELFF

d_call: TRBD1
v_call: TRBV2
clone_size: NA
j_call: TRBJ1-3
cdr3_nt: TGTGCCAGCAGTCGGGACAGTCTACTTAGTTCGGGTTACTCTGGAAACACCATATATTTT
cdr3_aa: CASSRDSLLSSGYSGNTIYF

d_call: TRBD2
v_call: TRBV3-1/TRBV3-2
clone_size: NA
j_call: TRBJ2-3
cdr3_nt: TGTGCCAGCAGCTATCGACCTGGGACTGGGAGGGCACGGGCGGTCACAGATACGCAGTATTTT
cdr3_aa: CASSYRPGTGRARAVTDTQYF

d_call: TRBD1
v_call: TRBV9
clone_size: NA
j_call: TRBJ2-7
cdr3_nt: TGTGCCAGCAGCGCCAGGGACAGCGGAGCCCGCTACGAGCAGTACTTC
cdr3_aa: CASSARDSGARYEQYF

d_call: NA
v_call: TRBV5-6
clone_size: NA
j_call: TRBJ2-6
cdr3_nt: TGTGCCAGCAGACAAACTGGGGCCAACGTCCTGACTTTC
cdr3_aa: CASRQTGANVLTF